This T cell receptor (beta chain) is from a study of T cells in Graves' hyperthyroidism and ophthalmopathy. CDR1 and CDR2 (germline): MDHEN, SYDVKM. Trimming took off 6 bases at V and 3 bases at J, with 12 bases between the two ends. The CDR3 covers 14 residues. Using RNA transcripts as the source, TCR beta CDR3 regions were amplified. TCR CDR3 regions were first amplified by RT-PCR with HTBI primers. TCRdb analysed the multiplex PCR reads with MiXCR anew, one entry per CDR3 protein. The table includes 250,000 to 300,000 distinct CDR3 sequences, roughly 13% detected once. This clonotype was found many times.

V and J are TRBV28 and TRBJ1-5, with D perhaps matching TRBD1 (6 bases). The specimen sequenced was blood. This clonotype was obtained from a woman aged 25 to 39 with Graves' hyperthyroidism that later progressed to Graves' ophthalmopathy. Here the CDR3 reads CASSLRGFNQPQHF. CDR3 sequence (DNA): TGTGCCAGCAGCCTAAGGGGGTTCAATCAGCCCCAGCATTTT.